This T cell receptor beta chain was profiled in a study of sequential checkpoint blockade in melanoma. The germline V gene has CDR1 LNHNV and CDR2 YYDKDF (reference sequence). The CDR3 covers 14 residues. After removal of 5 bases from V and 5 bases from J, the junction contained 4 bases not matched to a gene. Here immunoSEQ multiplex PCR was the method, and the copy in TCRdb shows in-frame clones only, minus some. The data show 40,000 or so clones, approximately 30% seen once. The treatment is: randomized to nivolumab then ipilimumab (arm A) or the reverse (arm B). This receptor was obtained from a human donor with melanoma. Material: tumor tissue (inferred from file names), obtained from a patient given nivolumab and ipilimumab in sequence. V usage is TRBV15 and J usage is TRBJ2-1, with TRBD2 matching over 9 bases. The CDR3 bases are TGTGCCACCAGCTTGGGACTAGCAAACAATGAGCAGTTCTTC. It is translated as CATSLGLANNEQFF. Full variable domain (rest looked up from reference TRBV15 and TRBJ2-1): DAMVIQNPRYQVTQFGKPVTLSCSQTLNHNVMYWYQQKSSQAPKLLFHYYDKDFNNEADTPDNFQSRRPNTSFCFLDIRSPGLGDTAMYLCATSLGLANNEQFFGPGTRLTVL.